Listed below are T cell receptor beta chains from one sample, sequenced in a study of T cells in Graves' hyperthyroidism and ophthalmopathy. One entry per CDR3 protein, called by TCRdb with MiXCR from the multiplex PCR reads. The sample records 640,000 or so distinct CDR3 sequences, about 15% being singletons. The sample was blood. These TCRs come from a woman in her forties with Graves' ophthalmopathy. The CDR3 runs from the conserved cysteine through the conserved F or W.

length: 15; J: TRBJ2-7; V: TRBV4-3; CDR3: CASSPGQGSTYEQYF
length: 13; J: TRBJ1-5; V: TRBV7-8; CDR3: CASSFEGIQPQHF
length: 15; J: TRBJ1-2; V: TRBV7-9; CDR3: CASSLALGPSYGYTF
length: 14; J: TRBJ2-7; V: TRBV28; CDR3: CASSSPGRAHEQYF
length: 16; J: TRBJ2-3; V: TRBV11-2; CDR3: CASSGTTSGRGGTQYF
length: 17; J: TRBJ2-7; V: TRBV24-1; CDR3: CATSDRTSGIPSYEQYF
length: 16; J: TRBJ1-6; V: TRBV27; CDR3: CASSWGTFPYNSPLHF
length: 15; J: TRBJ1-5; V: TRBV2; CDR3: CASTYGAHSQGLEHF
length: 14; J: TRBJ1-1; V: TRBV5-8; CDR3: CASSTRGGGTEAFF
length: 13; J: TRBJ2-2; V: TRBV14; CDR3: CASSQGLAGELFF
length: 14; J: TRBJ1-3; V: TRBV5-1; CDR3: CASSLSGPEGTIYF
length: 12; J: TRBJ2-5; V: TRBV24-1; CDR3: CATRGTEETQYF
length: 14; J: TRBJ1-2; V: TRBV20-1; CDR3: CSARPWGQTYGYTF
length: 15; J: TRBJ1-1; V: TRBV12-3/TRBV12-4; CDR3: CASSLPLGGGTEAFF
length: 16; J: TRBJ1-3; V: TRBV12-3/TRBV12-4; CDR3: CASRSQRVYVGNTIYF
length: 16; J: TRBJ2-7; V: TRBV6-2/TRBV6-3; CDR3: CASSYGLQGSTYEQYF
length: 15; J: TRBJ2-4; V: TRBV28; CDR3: CASSPRGTGENIQYF
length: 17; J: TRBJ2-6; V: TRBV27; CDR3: CASSRWDSVPGANVLTF
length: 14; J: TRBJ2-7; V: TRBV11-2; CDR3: CASSLASGSVEQYF
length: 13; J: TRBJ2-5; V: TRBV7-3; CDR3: CATPKSGSKTQYF
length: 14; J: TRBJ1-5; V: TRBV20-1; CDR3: CSAGTTGPNQPQHF
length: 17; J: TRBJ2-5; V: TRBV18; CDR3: CASSPPPSGRVQETQYF
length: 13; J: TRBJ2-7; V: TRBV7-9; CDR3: CASSYPQGDEQYF
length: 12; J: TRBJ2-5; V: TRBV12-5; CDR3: CASGLELLTQYF
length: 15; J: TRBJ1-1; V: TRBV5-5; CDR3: CASSLPRGMNTEAFF
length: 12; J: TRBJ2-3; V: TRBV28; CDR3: CASSREADTQYF
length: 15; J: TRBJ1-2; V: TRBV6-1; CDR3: CASSGGRDSNYGYTF
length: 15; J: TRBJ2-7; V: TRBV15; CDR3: CATSREGTGSYEQYF
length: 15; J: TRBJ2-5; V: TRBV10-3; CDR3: CAISESGGLQETQYF
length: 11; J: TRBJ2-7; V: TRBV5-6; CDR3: CASSLSTEQYF
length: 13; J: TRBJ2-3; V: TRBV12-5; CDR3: CAKRPLSSDTQYF
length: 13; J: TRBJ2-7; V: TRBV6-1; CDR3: CASRAGTNDLRIF
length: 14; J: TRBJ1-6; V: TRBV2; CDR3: CASRTGTGNSPLHF
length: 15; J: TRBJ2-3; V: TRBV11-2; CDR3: CASSLVGLAADTQYF
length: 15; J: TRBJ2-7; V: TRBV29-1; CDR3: CSVDPQGRPPYEQYF
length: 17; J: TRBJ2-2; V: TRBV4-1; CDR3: CASSPLTSGISTGELFF
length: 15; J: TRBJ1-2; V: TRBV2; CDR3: CASSEDLVYEYGYTF
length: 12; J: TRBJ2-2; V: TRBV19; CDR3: CASSIDGGELFF
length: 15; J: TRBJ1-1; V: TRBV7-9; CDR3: CASSSKGYWNTEAFF
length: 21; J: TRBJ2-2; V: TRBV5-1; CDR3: CASSLDAGNVAGGPNTGELFF
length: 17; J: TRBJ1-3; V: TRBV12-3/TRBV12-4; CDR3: CASSPNLTPPTGNTIYF
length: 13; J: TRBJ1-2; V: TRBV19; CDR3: CASSISWGDGYTF